This TCR beta chain originates from a study of CD8+ T cells in alopecia areata. Study-wide results and caveats: In scalp samples, resident alphabeta T cells of normal skin are also sequenced. Normal scalp had lower clonality than lesional scalp, with alopecia totalis/universalis lesions showing this most strongly. TCRs were shared less clearly across patients than in mice, possibly for HLA-related reasons. Tofacitinib yielded significantly lower scalp clonality and fewer expanded CD8+ clones among the top 100.

In the case of this clone: Its target is not known.

Investigators isolated RNA and reverse transcribed it into cDNA to act as the sequencing template. Repertoires were generated with immunoSEQ multiplex PCR, while TCRdb's copy carries only in-frame clones and drops some. The sample yields 200,000 or so clones, 58% seen once. Per the germline V gene, CDR1 is SQVTM and CDR2 is ANQGSEA. Losses at the gene ends were 4 bases for V and 2 bases for J; bases not matched to a gene: 7. The CDR3 contains 16 residues. Treatment meaning: oral pan-JAK inhibitor, 5-10 mg twice daily. Sequencing used CD4+ T cells sorted from blood, obtained at week 24, from a patient treated with tofacitinib. V usage is TRBV29-1 and J usage is TRBJ2-3; 12 bases are a match to TRBD2. This clonotype was obtained from a human donor with alopecia areata. The CDR3 region is CSVAGGLAGPTDTQYF. In DNA form, the CDR3 reads TGCAGCGTTGCGGGAGGACTAGCGGGGCCCACAGATACGCAGTATTTT.